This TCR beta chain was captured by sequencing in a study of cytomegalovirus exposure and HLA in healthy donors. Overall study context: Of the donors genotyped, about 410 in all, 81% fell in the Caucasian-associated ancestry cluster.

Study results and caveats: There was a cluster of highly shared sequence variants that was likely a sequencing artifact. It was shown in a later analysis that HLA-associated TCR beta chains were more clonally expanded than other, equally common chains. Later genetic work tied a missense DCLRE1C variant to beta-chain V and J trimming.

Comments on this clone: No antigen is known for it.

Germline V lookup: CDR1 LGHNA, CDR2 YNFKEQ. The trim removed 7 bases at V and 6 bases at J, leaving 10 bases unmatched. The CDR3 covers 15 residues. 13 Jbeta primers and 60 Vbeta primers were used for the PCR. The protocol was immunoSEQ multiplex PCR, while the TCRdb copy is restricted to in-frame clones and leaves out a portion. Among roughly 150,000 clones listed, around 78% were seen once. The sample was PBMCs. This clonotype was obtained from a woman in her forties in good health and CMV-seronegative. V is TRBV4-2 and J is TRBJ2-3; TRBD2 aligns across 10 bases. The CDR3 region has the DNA TGTGCCAGCACCCCTAGCGGGAGAAGTGAGGATACGCAGTATTTT. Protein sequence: CASTPSGRSEDTQYF.